One sample yielded the 16 T cell receptor beta chains listed below, sequenced in a study of blood T cells in healthy people across ages. With a J-beta primer mix and a sample-barcoded 5' primer, a second PCR ran about 6 to 11 cycles. TCRdb passed the 5' RACE reads through MiXCR, listing each CDR3 protein once. Among 1.2 million to 1.5 million distinct CDR3 sequences listed, almost 60% were seen once. Material for sequencing was blood. These receptors were taken from a man aged 18 to 30 in good health.

This clonotype has only one observation. The V call is TRBV14, the J call TRBJ1-2; D unresolved. This CDR3 is 11 amino acids long. V was cut by 4 bases and J by 8 bases, with 8 bases left in between. Germline V gives CDR1 SGHDN, CDR2 FVKESK. The CDR3 reads CASSPIEGYTF. CDR3 nucleotides: TGTGCCAGCAGCCCTATTGAGGGCTACACCTTC.

This rearrangement joins TRBV4-3 to TRBJ2-3; the D is unclear. Between the trimmed V and J ends, which lost 0 bases and 2 bases, there was a span of 9 bases. The CDR3 is 15 amino acids. Per the germline V gene, CDR1 is LGHNA and CDR2 is YSLEER. CDR3 in amino acids: CASSQDLRATDTQYF. CDR3 sequence (DNA): TGCGCCAGCAGCCAAGATCTTCGGGCCACAGATACGCAGTATTTT.

This clonotype has just one count. The genes are TRBV29-1 and TRBJ2-3; D is ambiguous. Trimming took 7 bases from V and 5 from J, leaving 7 bases between them. The length of the CDR3 is 10 residues. In germline, CDR1 is SQVTM, CDR2 ANQGSEA. The CDR3 DNA reads TGCAGCGCATTTCAAGATACGCAGTATTTT. Translating it yields CSAFQDTQYF.

This clonotype was found a few times. V gene TRBV14 combines with J gene TRBJ2-5; D not certain. CDR3 length: 14 amino acids. The germline V and J ends were trimmed by 5 bases and 2 bases, with 12 bases remaining between them. Per the germline V gene, CDR1 is SGHDN and CDR2 is FVKESK. In DNA form, the CDR3 reads TGTGCCAGCAGCACCACCCACCTACAAGAGACCCAGTACTTC. Protein sequence: CASSTTHLQETQYF. Full variable domain (rest looked up from reference TRBV14 and TRBJ2-5): EAGVTQFPSHSVIEKGQTVTLRCDPISGHDNLYWYRRVMGKEIKFLLHFVKESKQDESGMPNNRFLAERTGGTYSTLKVQPAELEDSGVYFCASSTTHLQETQYFGPGTRLLVL.

The chain couples TRBV7-9 to TRBJ2-1, with TRBD2 matching over 12 bases. The CDR3 extends over 17 amino acids. V lost 4 bases and J lost 5; bases outside the gene matches: 9. Germline V gene data show CDR1 as SEHNR and CDR2 as FQNEAQ (reference sequence). CDR3 nucleotides: TGTGCCAGCAGCTGGCAGACTAGCGGGAGTAGACACAATGAGCAGTTCTTC. As protein: CASSWQTSGSRHNEQFF.

This clonotype has just a few counts. The CDR3 is CASSQQWRDSYEQFF. The CDR3 coding sequence is TGCGCCAGCAGCCAACAGTGGCGGGATTCCTATGAGCAGTTCTTC. The chain is built from TRBV4-3 and TRBJ2-1; weak D call: TRBD2 (6 bases). CDR1 and CDR2 from the germline V gene are LGHNA and YSLEER. V lost 2 bases to trimming and J lost 8 bases, with 16 bases between them. This CDR3 has 15 residues.

The V and J genes are TRBV7-9 and TRBJ2-1; perhaps TRBD1 as D (5 bases). The CDR3 contains 14 residues. CDR1 SEHNR and CDR2 FQNEAQ come from the germline V gene (reference sequence). Trimming removed 3 bases at V and 8 bases at J, with 14 bases between. In DNA form, the CDR3 reads TGTGCCAGCAGCTTGATAGGGGTAGGGGATGAGCAGTTCTTC. It translates to CASSLIGVGDEQFF.

This clonotype was counted a few times. V gene TRBV27 combines with J gene TRBJ2-5, with D possibly matching TRBD2 (6 bases). Per germline, CDR1 MNHEY and CDR2 SMNVEV (reference sequence). CDR3 length equals 14 residues. V dropped 9 bases and J dropped 6 bases, with 20 bases sitting between them. The CDR3 region is CASTGSGQGKTQYF. The CDR3 DNA reads as TGTGCCAGTACGGGTAGCGGTCAGGGAAAGACCCAGTACTTC.

The genes are TRBV10-3 and TRBJ2-5, with 10 bases that match TRBD1. This CDR3 has 14 amino acids. After removal of 6 bases from V and 5 bases from J, the junction contained 6 bases not matched to a gene. Germline V gene sequence: CDR1 ENHRY, CDR2 SYGVKD. The chain's CDR3 is CAISRQGARETQYF. The CDR3 DNA is TGTGCCATCAGCCGACAGGGGGCGAGGGAGACCCAGTACTTC.

The chain links TRBV14 to TRBJ2-3; a weak D match, TRBD2 (5 bases). The length of the CDR3 is 14 residues. V lost 3 bases and J lost 4, with 11 bases in between. The germline CDR1 and CDR2 sequences are SGHDN and FVKESK. The CDR3 region is CASSQLPGSDTQYF. The DNA for the CDR3 is TGTGCCAGCAGCCAGCTTCCGGGATCAGATACGCAGTATTTT.

This clonotype has a count of ten or more. The chain is built from TRBV29-1 and TRBJ2-1; 7 nucleotides align to TRBD2. Germline V gives CDR1 SQVTM, CDR2 ANQGSEA. The V segment lost 5 bases and the J segment 10 bases; nucleotides outside the gene matches: 14. The CDR3 extends over 14 amino acids. CDR3 amino acids: CSVRSSGLGGEQFF. The DNA for the CDR3 is TGCAGCGTTCGGTCTAGCGGTTTAGGAGGAGAGCAGTTCTTC.

This clonotype was seen only a few times. The genes are TRBV20-1 and TRBJ1-2; D perhaps matches TRBD1 (6 bases). This CDR3 region has 12 residues. The V and J ends lost 5 bases and 7 bases respectively, with 14 bases between them. Germline lookup yields CDR1 DFQATT and CDR2 SNEGSKA (reference sequence). The CDR3 DNA reads as TGCAGTGCTGAGGACAGATCGGTTGGCTACACCTTC. Translated, it gives CSAEDRSVGYTF.

J is TRBJ2-7 and V is TRBV7-2; D uncertain. Trimming cost V 2 bases and J 4 bases, with 18 bases left between them. Germline V gene lookup returns CDR1 SGHTA and CDR2 FQGNSA. The CDR3 has 16 amino acids. CDR3 region: CASSLRGPSPPYEQYF. The DNA of the CDR3 is TGTGCCAGCAGCTTAAGAGGTCCAAGCCCGCCTTACGAGCAGTACTTC.

J is TRBJ2-3 and V is TRBV20-1, with 7 bases fitting TRBD2. This CDR3 has 14 residues. CDR1 DFQATT and CDR2 SNEGSKA come from the germline V gene (reference sequence). V dropped 6 bases and J dropped 6; count of bases not matched to a gene: 12. CDR3 coding DNA: TGCAGTGCGATGGGACTATCCTCTGGGGATACGCAGTATTTT. Translating gives CSAMGLSSGDTQYF.

The sample holds a few counts of this clonotype. The chain joins TRBV6-2 or TRBV6-3 to TRBJ2-1; D is perhaps TRBD2 (5 bases). Per the germline V gene, CDR1 is MNHEY and CDR2 is SVGEGT. The CDR3 runs 15 residues. Trimming stripped 6 bases from V and 5 bases from J, with 17 bases between. CDR3 in amino acids: CASSGSWEFDNEQFF. CDR3 DNA sequence: TGTGCCAGCAGCGGATCGTGGGAGTTCGACAATGAGCAGTTCTTC.

V is TRBV29-1 and J is TRBJ2-4; a weak D match, TRBD1 (8 bases). The V end lost 3 bases, the J end lost 14 bases, and 14 bases lay between the germline ends. CDR1 is SQVTM, CDR2 ANQGSEA, per germline. The CDR3 runs to 11 residues. The CDR3 coding sequence is TGCAGCGTTGATACAACAGGGGGGGAGTACTTC. It yields the protein CSVDTTGGEYF.